One and the same sample provided the 30 T cell receptor beta chains below, sequenced in a study of tumor-infiltrating lymphocytes in primary liver carcinoma. Blood RNA was derived from unsorted whole blood, and germline DNA was extracted too. Using a constant-region primer together with ProtoScript II reverse transcriptase, TCR beta cDNA was made from roughly 540 ng of total RNA. It was through three nested multiplex PCR rounds of slightly modified ARM-PCR that TCR beta libraries arose. Primers for the first two PCR rounds were TRBV1-TRBV30 forward primers and a C-beta reverse primer (about 11 cycles per round). TCRdb processed the multiplex PCR reads anew with MiXCR; each CDR3 protein has one entry. The repertoire holds approximately 300,000 distinct CDR3 sequences, with roughly two thirds as singletons. Sample: peripheral blood. The receptor set was obtained from a middle-aged man with primary liver carcinoma and hepatitis B virus infection.

The CDR3 protein is CAWSAVSGANVLTF. CDR3 nucleotide sequence: TGTGCCTGGAGTGCGGTCTCTGGGGCCAACGTCCTGACTTTC. The rearrangement uses TRBV30 and TRBJ2-6; D remains ambiguous. The CDR3 runs 14 residues. V lost 1 base and J 0 bases, leaving 4 bases between the germline ends. Germline V gene sequence: CDR1 GTSNPN, CDR2 SVGIG (reference sequence).

Points on this clonotype: This may be a read error, as it is one base from a much larger clone. V is TRBV4-2 and J is TRBJ2-3, with TRBD2 identical over 9 bases. The CDR3 is made up of 17 amino acids. CDR1 and CDR2 from the germline V gene are LGHNA and YNFKEQ. The chain's CDR3 is CASSQGLASRGVDTRYF. The CDR3 nucleotides are TGTGCCAGCAGCCAGGGACTAGCTTCGAGAGGAGTAGATACGCGGTATTTT.

A remark on this clonotype: Being one base from a much bigger clone, this may be a read error. The V and J genes are TRBV12-3 or TRBV12-4 and TRBJ2-7; no firm D call. CDR3 length: 11 residues. CDR3 amino acids: CTSSLRAEQYF. The CDR3 coding sequence is TGTACCAGCAGTTTAAGAGCCGAGCAGTACTTC.

With respect to this clonotype: A much larger clone is a single base away; this may be a read error. This chain links TRBV6-5 with TRBJ1-2, with 7 bases identical to TRBD1. The CDR3 length is 13 residues. Germline V CDR1 and CDR2: MNHEY, SVGAGI. Germline trimming cut 7 bases from V and 9 bases from J; bases unmatched to any gene: 11. The chain's CDR3 is CASTWGQSNSYTF. The CDR3 DNA follows: TGTGCCAGCACCTGGGGACAGTCAAATAGCTACACCTTC.

This clonotype appeared a few times. The chain links TRBV7-9 to TRBJ2-1; tentative D call: TRBD2 (5 bases). Germline V lookup: CDR1 SEHNR, CDR2 FQNEAQ (reference sequence). V lost 4 bases and J 5 bases, leaving 12 bases between the germline ends. This CDR3 is built from 14 residues. This CDR3 is CASSSWTEHNEQFF. The DNA of the CDR3 is TGTGCCAGCAGCTCCTGGACTGAGCACAATGAGCAGTTCTTC.

V and J are TRBV12-3 or TRBV12-4 and TRBJ2-3, with D possibly being TRBD2 (5 bases). The CDR3 runs 15 residues. Here the CDR3 reads CSSSLTTSYTDTQYF. CDR3 sequence (DNA): TGTTCTAGCAGTTTGACGACATCATATACGGATACGCAGTATTTT.

On this clonotype itself: One end of the junction varies from germline; a read error may be responsible. J is TRBJ2-1 and V is TRBV4-2, with 11 bases that match TRBD1. Germline CDR1 and CDR2: LGHNA and YNFKEQ. The CDR3 is made up of 16 amino acids. CDR3 in DNA: TGTGCCAACAGCCAAGATTCGGGACAGGGGGTAAATGAGCAGTTCTTC. Residues: CANSQDSGQGVNEQFF.

A note on this clonotype: The junction departs from germline at one end; a sequencing error may be responsible. The chain employs TRBV6-1 and TRBJ1-1; 8 bases map to TRBD1. Per the germline V gene, CDR1 is MNHNS and CDR2 is SASEGT. The CDR3 length is 13 residues. The chain's CDR3 is CVSSGQGYTEAFF. CDR3 in DNA: TGTGTCAGCAGCGGACAGGGATACACTGAAGCTTTCTTT.

A word on this clonotype: The final CDR3 position lacks the conserved phenylalanine or tryptophan, pointing to a likely read error. The limits of the CDR3 on the DNA are not certain, so only TCRdb's listed CDR3 is given. The chain has TRBV5-6 and TRBJ2-3; TRBD2, the table's D call, lacks a check against the DNA. CDR1 SGHDT and CDR2 YYEEEE come from the germline V gene. The CDR3 length is 15 residues, termini included. CDR3 residues: CASSSGTSGTGTQYS.

In its sample, this clonotype was seen a few times. Written as DNA, the CDR3 is TGTGCCAGCTCCCCCGACAGGGACACTGAAGCTTTCTTT. Translating it yields CASSPDRDTEAFF. The chain has TRBV18 and TRBJ1-1; the match to TRBD1 covers 7 bases. Looked up from germline, CDR1 is KGHSH and CDR2 is LQKENI. Trimming cost V 6 bases and J 3 bases; bases outside gene matches: 4. The CDR3 loop spans 13 amino acids.

For this clonotype: Possible read error: a much larger clone is one base away. The chain carries TRBV6-1 and TRBJ1-1, with 9 bases identical to TRBD1. Trimming took 4 bases from V and 7 from J; bases not matched to a gene: 7. The CDR3 sequence is 14 residues long. Germline V gives CDR1 MNHNS, CDR2 SASEGT. As DNA, the CDR3 is TGTGCCAGCAGTGCAATCACAGGGGGCGGTGAAGCTTTCTTT. Protein: CASSAITGGGEAFF.

The V and J genes are TRBV11-2 and TRBJ2-2; perhaps TRBD2 as D (5 bases). Trimming took off 6 bases at V and 3 bases at J, with 14 bases between the two ends. There are 15 residues in the CDR3. CDR1 and CDR2 from the germline V gene are SGHAT and FQNNGV. DNA for the CDR3: TGTGCCAGCAGTCGGTGGGAGCACGACACCGGGGAGCTGTTTTTT. Translating gives CASSRWEHDTGELFF.

The chain couples TRBV4-1 to TRBJ1-4, with TRBD1 as a possible D gene (6 bases). The V end was cut by 6 bases, the J end by 8 bases, with 19 bases between. CDR3 size: 15 residues. The germline V gene encodes CDR1 MGHRA and CDR2 YSYEKL. In DNA form, the CDR3 reads TGCGCCAGCAGTTTGGGAGGGGGTCCAGCCGAAAAACTGTTTTTT. It codes for CASSLGGGPAEKLFF.

V is TRBV12-1 and J is TRBJ2-1. TRBV12-1 is marked as a pseudogene. This CDR3 has 15 residues. The chain's CDR3 is CASSLVLKAYNEQFF. For the CDR3, the DNA is TGTGCCAGCAGCCTGGTACTCAAGGCGTATAATGAACAGTTCTTC.

The chain joins TRBV7-9 to TRBJ2-3; D is perhaps TRBD2 (5 bases). Per the germline V gene, CDR1 is SEHNR and CDR2 is FQNEAQ (reference sequence). The CDR3 extends over 15 amino acids. With 5 bases removed from V and 0 bases from J, the gap between germline ends came to 12 bases. This CDR3 is CASSPGFASTDTQYF. The CDR3 coding sequence is TGTGCCAGCAGCCCGGGATTTGCTAGCACAGATACGCAGTATTTT.

This chain joins TRBV29-1 and TRBJ2-3; unclear D gene. Trimming cost V 5 bases and J 1 base, with 10 bases left between them. CDR1 and CDR2 from the germline V gene are SQVTM and ANQGSEA. The CDR3 extends over 13 amino acids. CDR3 loop: CSVKGEGTDTQYF. CDR3 sequence (DNA): TGCAGCGTTAAAGGAGAGGGCACAGATACGCAGTATTTT.

Details on this clonotype: Without the conserved terminal phenylalanine or tryptophan, this CDR3 likely stems from a read error. The rearrangement links TRBV29-1 to TRBJ2-7, with TRBD2 matching over 7 bases. This CDR3 is built from 13 residues. The V gene end was trimmed by 6 bases and the J gene end by 9 bases; junction bases not matched to a gene: 14. CDR1 and CDR2 (germline): SQVTM, ANQGSEA. The CDR3 nucleotides read TGCAGCGTCTCTCGGGGGGTGGGGGAAGGGCAGTACCTC. Translated, it gives CSVSRGVGEGQYL.

This clonotype was detected many times. The rearrangement uses TRBV4-2 and TRBJ1-2; 7 nucleotides line up with TRBD1. The V and J ends lost 0 bases and 8 bases, in that order; junction bases with no gene match: 9. This CDR3 region has 15 residues. Germline-derived CDR1 and CDR2 are LGHNA and YNFKEQ. CDR3 in DNA: TGTGCCAGCAGCCAAGAATTAGGGGGCGCAAGCGGCTACACCTTC. This gives the protein CASSQELGGASGYTF.

This chain connects TRBV28 to TRBJ1-1; the D gene is possibly TRBD1 (5 bases). The V gene's germline CDR1 is MDHEN and CDR2 SYDVKM. CDR3 size: 16 residues. V gave up 5 bases and J gave up 1 base, with 17 bases separating them. The CDR3 DNA reads TGTGCCAGCAGTCGACCAGGGTCTATTAAGAACACTGAAGCTTTCTTT. It codes for CASSRPGSIKNTEAFF.

The rearrangement joins TRBV5-1 to TRBJ1-1; TRBD1 is a possible D gene (5 bases). The CDR3 has 16 amino acids. The V and J ends lost 0 bases and 1 base respectively, with 13 bases between them. CDR1 and CDR2 from the germline V gene are SGHRS and YFSETQ. CDR3 coding DNA: TGCGCCAGCAGCTTGGCGTCAGGGCGGGGGAACACTGAAGCTTTCTTT. The encoded protein is CASSLASGRGNTEAFF.

This clonotype has only a few counts. This rearrangement joins TRBV7-8 to TRBJ1-3; D possibly corresponds to TRBD1 (6 bases). This CDR3 contains 16 residues. Germline V CDR1 and CDR2: SGHVS, FQNEAQ. The V end lost 3 bases, the J end lost 2 bases, and 14 bases lay between the germline ends. CDR3 sequence (DNA): TGTGCCAGCAGCTTCCGGGGGCGCGAACCTGGAAACACCATATATTTT. Translating gives CASSFRGREPGNTIYF. Together with reference TRBV7-8 and TRBJ1-3, the CDR3 gives the full variable domain: GAGVSQSPRYKVAKRGQDVALRCDPISGHVSLFWYQQALGQGPEFLTYFQNEAQLDKSGLPSDRFFAERPEGSVSTLKIQRTQQEDSAVYLCASSFRGREPGNTIYFGEGSWLTVV.

The chain uses TRBV30 and TRBJ2-2; D uncertain. Germline V gives CDR1 GTSNPN, CDR2 SVGIG (reference sequence). CDR3 length equals 13 residues. V was pared by 8 bases and J by 1 base, with 11 bases between. The CDR3 here is CAGEPENTGELFF. The CDR3 nucleotides are TGTGCCGGAGAACCCGAGAACACCGGGGAGCTGTTTTTT.

Concerning this clonotype: The junction departs from germline at one end; a sequencing error may be responsible. V is TRBV4-3 and J is TRBJ2-1; D could derive from TRBD1 or TRBD2 (5 bases each). The germline V gene has CDR1 LGHNA and CDR2 YSLEER. This CDR3 is 18 amino acids long. The CDR3 sequence is CTSSQDPFPEGGGNEQFF. The CDR3 region has the DNA TGCACCAGCAGCCAGGATCCCTTTCCCGAGGGTGGGGGTAATGAGCAGTTCTTC.

Turning to this clonotype: One junction end disagrees with the germline gene, perhaps due to a read error. This sequence joins TRBV6-2 or TRBV6-3 and TRBJ1-1; D not resolved. The germline V gene has CDR1 MNHEY and CDR2 SVGEGT. The CDR3 extends over 15 amino acids. CDR3 DNA sequence: TGTGTCAGCAGTTACTCGAACCCGGCTTACACTGAAGCTTTCTTT. As protein: CVSSYSNPAYTEAFF.

The rearrangement links TRBV28 to TRBJ1-1; 8 positions match TRBD1. The germline V gene has CDR1 MDHEN and CDR2 SYDVKM. The CDR3 contains 15 residues. J gave up 3 bases and V 6 bases, and 9 bases lay outside the gene matches. For the CDR3, the DNA is TGTGCCAGCAGGGGGGGGACAGGAAGGTACACTGAAGCTTTCTTT. Its translation is CASRGGTGRYTEAFF.

Regarding this clonotype: This may be a read error: a much more frequent sequence differs by one nucleotide. V and J are TRBV6-5 and TRBJ2-3; D ambiguous. Germline loops: CDR1 MNHEY, CDR2 SVGAGI. The V gene lost 7 bases and the J gene lost 3 bases, with 8 bases spanning the gap. The CDR3 is made up of 12 amino acids. For the CDR3, the DNA is TGTGCCAGCATGGAAACTACAGATACGCAGTATTTT. Protein sequence: CASMETTDTQYF.

This clonotype was detected only once. V and J are TRBV5-5 and TRBJ2-1, with 7 bases fitting TRBD2. Trimming at V came to 7 bases and at J to 4 bases, leaving 11 bases not matched to a gene. The CDR3 contains 15 residues. CDR1 SGHKS and CDR2 YYEKEE come from the germline V gene (reference sequence). The CDR3 is CASCFGTSVYNEQFF. The CDR3 DNA reads TGTGCCAGCTGTTTCGGAACTAGCGTATACAATGAGCAGTTCTTC.

This rearrangement joins TRBV7-8 to TRBJ1-3, with no clear D. The CDR3 runs 15 residues. Germline lookup yields CDR1 SGHVS and CDR2 FQNEAQ. The V and J ends lost 4 bases and 0 bases respectively, with 10 bases between them. For the CDR3, the DNA is TGTGCCAGCAGCTCGCTTGACAACTCTGGAAACACCATATATTTT. It translates to CASSSLDNSGNTIYF.

Note on this clonotype: Relative to the germline gene, one junction end is altered; a read error may explain this. The V and J genes are TRBV5-1 and TRBJ1-4; tentative D call: TRBD1 (5 bases). Germline V gives CDR1 SGHRS, CDR2 YFSETQ. There are 13 residues in the CDR3. DNA of the CDR3: TGCGCAAGCAGCTTGAATAGTGGGGGAAAACTGTTTTTT. This gives the protein CASSLNSGGKLFF.

For this clonotype: This clone may be a read error of a much larger clone one base away. V and J are TRBV12-3 or TRBV12-4 and TRBJ2-1, with D possibly being TRBD1 (5 bases). This CDR3 region has 12 residues. The CDR3 is CASSLGLYEQSF. In DNA, the CDR3 is TGTGCCAGCAGTTTGGGGCTCTATGAGCAGTCCTTC.